The present entry profiles one T cell receptor beta chain with its context. Antigen unknown. These data come from a study of persistence of HIV-infected CD4 T cells. Findings of the study overall: TCRbeta richness was lower in CMV- and Gag-responding cells than in anti-CD3/anti-CD28-responding cells. Proviral oligoclonality tracked with TCR oligoclonality within the same sorted cells.

Germline CDR1 and CDR2: LGHDT and YNNKEL (reference sequence). The CDR3 length is 15 residues. The V gene end was trimmed by 3 bases and the J gene end by 1 base; junction bases not matched to a gene: 3. The stimulus was an HIV-1 Gag 15-mer peptide pool, about 1 ug/peptide/mL. Sorting selected CD4+ T cells upregulating both CD40 ligand and CD69. Inclusion required CMV-positive serology and CD4+ counts above 400 cells/uL. The libraries were made with immunoSEQ version 4 in survey mode. Data came from immunoSEQ multiplex PCR; TCRdb stores just in-frame clones and leaves some out. The sample contains around 32,000 clones, around 70% of which appear only once.

The source material was CD4+ T cells sorted from PBMCs after roughly 17-hour stimulation, sampled from a patient who received antiretroviral therapy. The V call is TRBV3-1 (or the pseudogene TRBV3-2), the J call TRBJ2-3; TRBD2 aligns across 8 bases. This TCR was recovered from an adult man with HIV who was CMV-seropositive. This CDR3 reads CASSQAGGRTDTQYF. CDR3 sequence (DNA): TGTGCCAGCAGCCAGGCGGGGGGTCGCACAGATACGCAGTATTTT.